This T cell receptor (beta chain) was found in a study of cytomegalovirus exposure and HLA in healthy donors. Study-level points and caveats: An analysis that came later showed most CMV-associated TCR beta chains appearing HLA-restricted. Listed as cytomegalovirus-associated were 150 or so TCR beta chains.

Between the trimmed V and J ends, which lost 5 bases and 5 bases, there was a span of 18 bases. The CDR3 runs to 15 residues. The germline V gene encodes CDR1 ENHRY and CDR2 SYGVKD. 60 Vbeta and 13 Jbeta primers were used in PCR. Assay: immunoSEQ multiplex PCR; the TCRdb copy retains only in-frame clones and omits some. The sample includes 120,000 to 150,000 clones, about 80% of them seen just once. There are a few counts of this clone. Antigen: not known. The chain employs TRBV10-3 and TRBJ1-1; no reliable D call. The TCR originated in a woman between 40 and 55 years old in good health and CMV-seronegative. Source material: PBMCs. CDR3 DNA sequence: TGTGCCATCAGTTCACGAGGAAATGAGTTTACTGAAGCTTTCTTT. It specifies CAISSRGNEFTEAFF.